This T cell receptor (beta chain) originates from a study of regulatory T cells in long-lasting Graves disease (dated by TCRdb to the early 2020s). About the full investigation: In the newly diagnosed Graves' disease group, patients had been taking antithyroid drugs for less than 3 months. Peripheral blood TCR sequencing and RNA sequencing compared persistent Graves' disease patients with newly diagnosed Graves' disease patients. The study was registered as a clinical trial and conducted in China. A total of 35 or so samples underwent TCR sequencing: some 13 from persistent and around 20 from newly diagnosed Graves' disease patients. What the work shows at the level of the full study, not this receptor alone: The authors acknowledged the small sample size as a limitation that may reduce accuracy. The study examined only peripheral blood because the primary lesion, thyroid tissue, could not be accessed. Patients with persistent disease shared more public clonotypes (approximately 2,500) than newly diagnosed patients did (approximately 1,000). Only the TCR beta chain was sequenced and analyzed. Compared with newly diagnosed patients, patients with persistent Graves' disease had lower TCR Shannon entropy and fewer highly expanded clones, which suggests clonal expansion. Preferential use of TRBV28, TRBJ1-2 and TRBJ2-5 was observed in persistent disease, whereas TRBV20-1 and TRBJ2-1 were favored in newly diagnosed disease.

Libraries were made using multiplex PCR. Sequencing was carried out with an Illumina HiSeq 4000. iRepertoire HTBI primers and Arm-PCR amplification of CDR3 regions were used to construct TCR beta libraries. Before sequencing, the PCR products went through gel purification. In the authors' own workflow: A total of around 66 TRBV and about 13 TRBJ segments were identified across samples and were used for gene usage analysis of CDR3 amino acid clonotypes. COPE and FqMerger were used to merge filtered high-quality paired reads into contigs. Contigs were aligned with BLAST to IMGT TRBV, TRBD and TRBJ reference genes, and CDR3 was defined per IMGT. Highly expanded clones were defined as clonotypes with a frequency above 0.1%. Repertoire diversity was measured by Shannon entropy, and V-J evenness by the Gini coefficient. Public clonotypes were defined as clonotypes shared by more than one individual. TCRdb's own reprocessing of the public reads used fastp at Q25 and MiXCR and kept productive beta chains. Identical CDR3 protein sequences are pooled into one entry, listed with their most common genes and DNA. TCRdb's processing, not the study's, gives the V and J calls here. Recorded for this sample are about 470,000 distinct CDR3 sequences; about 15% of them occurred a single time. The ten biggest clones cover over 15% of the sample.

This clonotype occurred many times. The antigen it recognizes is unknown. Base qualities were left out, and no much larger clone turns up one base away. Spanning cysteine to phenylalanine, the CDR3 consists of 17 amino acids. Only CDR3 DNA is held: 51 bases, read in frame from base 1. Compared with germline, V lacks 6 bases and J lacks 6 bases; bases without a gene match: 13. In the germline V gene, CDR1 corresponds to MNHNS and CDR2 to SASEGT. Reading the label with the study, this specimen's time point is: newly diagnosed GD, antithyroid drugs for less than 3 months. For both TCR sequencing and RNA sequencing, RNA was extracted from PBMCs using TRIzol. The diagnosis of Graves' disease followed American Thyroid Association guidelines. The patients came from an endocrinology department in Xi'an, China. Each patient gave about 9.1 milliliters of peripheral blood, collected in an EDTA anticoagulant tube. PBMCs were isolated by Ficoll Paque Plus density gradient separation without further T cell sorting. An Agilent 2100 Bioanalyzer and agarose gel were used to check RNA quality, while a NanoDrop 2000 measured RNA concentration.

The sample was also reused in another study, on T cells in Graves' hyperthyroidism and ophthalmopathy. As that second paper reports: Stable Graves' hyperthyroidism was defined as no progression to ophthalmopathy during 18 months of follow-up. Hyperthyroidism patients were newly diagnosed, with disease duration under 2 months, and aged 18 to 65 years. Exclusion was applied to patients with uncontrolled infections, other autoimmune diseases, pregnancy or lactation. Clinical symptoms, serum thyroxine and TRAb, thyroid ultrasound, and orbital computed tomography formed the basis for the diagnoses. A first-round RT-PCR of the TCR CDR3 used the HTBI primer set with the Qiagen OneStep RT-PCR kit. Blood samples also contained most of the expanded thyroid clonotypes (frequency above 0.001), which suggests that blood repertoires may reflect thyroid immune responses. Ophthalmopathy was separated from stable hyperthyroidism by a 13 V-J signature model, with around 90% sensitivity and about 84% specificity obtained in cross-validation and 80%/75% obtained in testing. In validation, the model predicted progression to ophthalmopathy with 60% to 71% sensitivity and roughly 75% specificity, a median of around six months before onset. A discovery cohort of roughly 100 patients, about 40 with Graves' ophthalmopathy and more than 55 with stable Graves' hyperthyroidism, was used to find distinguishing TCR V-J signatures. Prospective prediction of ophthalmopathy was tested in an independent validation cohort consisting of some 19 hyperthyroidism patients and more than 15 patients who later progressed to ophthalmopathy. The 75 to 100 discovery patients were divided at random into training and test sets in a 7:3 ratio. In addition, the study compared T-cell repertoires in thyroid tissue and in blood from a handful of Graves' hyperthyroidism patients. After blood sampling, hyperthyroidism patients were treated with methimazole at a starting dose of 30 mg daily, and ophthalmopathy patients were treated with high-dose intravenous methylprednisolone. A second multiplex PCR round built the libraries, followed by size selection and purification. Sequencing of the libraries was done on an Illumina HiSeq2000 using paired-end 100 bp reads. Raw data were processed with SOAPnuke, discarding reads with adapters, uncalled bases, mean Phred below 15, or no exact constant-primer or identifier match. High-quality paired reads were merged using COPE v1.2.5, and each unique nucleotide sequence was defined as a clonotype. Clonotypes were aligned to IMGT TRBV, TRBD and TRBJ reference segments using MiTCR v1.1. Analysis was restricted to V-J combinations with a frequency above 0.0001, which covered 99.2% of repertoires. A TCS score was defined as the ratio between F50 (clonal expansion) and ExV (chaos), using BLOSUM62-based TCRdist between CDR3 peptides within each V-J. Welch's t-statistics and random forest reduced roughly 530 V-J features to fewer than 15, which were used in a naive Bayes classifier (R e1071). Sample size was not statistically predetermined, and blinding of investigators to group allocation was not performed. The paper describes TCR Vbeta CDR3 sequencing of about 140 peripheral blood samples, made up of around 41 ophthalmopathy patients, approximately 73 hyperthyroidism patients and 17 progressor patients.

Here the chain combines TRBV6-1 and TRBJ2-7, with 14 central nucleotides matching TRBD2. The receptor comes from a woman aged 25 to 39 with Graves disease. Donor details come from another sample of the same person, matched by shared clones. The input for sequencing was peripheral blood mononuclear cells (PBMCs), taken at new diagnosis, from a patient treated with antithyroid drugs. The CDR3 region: CASSQRPGGLAGVEQYF. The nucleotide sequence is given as TGTGCCAGCAGCCAACGACCCGGGGGACTAGCGGGAGTCGAGCAGTACTTC.